One and the same sample provided the 23 T cell receptor beta chains below, sequenced in a study of blood T cell repertoires in COVID-19 (dated by TCRdb to 2018 to 2020). The library was built by means of the immunoSEQ multiplex PCR assay. The table was pulled from immuneACCESS by TCRdb, which kept in-frame rearrangements only. Such tables lose some clones; where checked, under half of the loss comes from unresolved V genes, and the rest has no known cause. This sample gives about 180,000 clones in total; 80% of them show up just once. The ten largest clones represent around an eighth of the sample. What was sequenced was PBMCs or T cells enriched from blood (not recorded which). These receptors were obtained from a man aged 55 to 70 who had been exposed to COVID-19.

The rearrangement joins TRBV28 to TRBJ1-4; D remains ambiguous. The CDR3 sequence is 13 residues long. Trimming removed 5 bases at V and 5 bases at J, with 9 bases between. Germline loops: CDR1 MDHEN, CDR2 SYDVKM. The CDR3 protein is CASSLPLNEKLFF. In DNA form, the CDR3 reads TGTGCCAGCAGTCTACCGTTGAATGAAAAACTGTTTTTT.

This chain connects TRBV6-2 or TRBV6-3 to TRBJ1-1, with D tentatively TRBD1 (6 bases). V was trimmed by 5 bases and J by 8 bases, leaving 9 bases between them. Germline CDR1 is MNHEY and CDR2 is SVGEGT. The CDR3 runs to 11 residues. CDR3 protein: CASSAGTEAFF. CDR3 coding DNA: TGTGCCAGCAGTGCCGGGACAGAAGCTTTCTTT.

This clone has a single count. The chain has TRBV30 and TRBJ2-4; D remains ambiguous. CDR3 length: 17 amino acids. Germline CDR1 GTSNPN, CDR2 SVGIG (reference sequence). Trimming pared 0 bases from V and 0 bases from J, leaving 15 bases between. DNA of the CDR3: TGTGCCTGGAGTGTATTCGGGTATTCGCTAGCCAAAAACATTCAGTACTTC. Translated: CAWSVFGYSLAKNIQYF.

The chain combines TRBV29-1 with TRBJ1-1, with D uncertain. The CDR3 loop spans 13 amino acids. Germline lookup yields CDR1 SQVTM and CDR2 ANQGSEA. The V end lost 4 bases, the J end lost 1 base, and 10 bases lay between the germline ends. The CDR3 loop is CSVGLGGNTEAFF. As DNA, the CDR3 is TGCAGCGTTGGTTTAGGAGGGAACACTGAAGCTTTCTTT.

The V call is TRBV7-8, the J call TRBJ2-7, with 10 bases identical to TRBD1. CDR1 is SGHVS and CDR2 is FQNEAQ in the germline V gene. The CDR3 extends over 14 amino acids. The ends lost 5 bases at V and 7 bases at J; junction bases unmatched: 8. CDR3 region: CASSRGQGVGEQYF. CDR3 in DNA: TGTGCCAGCAGCCGTGGACAGGGGGTGGGGGAGCAGTACTTC.

This clone has a single count. The chain is built from TRBV19 and TRBJ2-7; unclear D gene. The CDR3 length is 14 residues. Trimming cost V 3 bases and J 2 bases, with 11 bases left between them. Germline V gene data show CDR1 as LNHDA and CDR2 as SQIVND (reference sequence). The CDR3 region is CASSIGRATYEQYF. CDR3 coding DNA: TGTGCCAGTAGTATTGGTAGAGCCACCTACGAGCAGTACTTC.

The chain combines TRBV7-2 with TRBJ2-2, with D possibly matching TRBD2 (7 bases). V was pared by 3 bases and J by 5 bases, with 16 bases between. The germline CDR1 and CDR2 sequences are SGHTA and FQGNSA. This CDR3 comprises 16 residues. The CDR3 DNA follows: TGTGCCAGCAGCTTGGCCCGGGGGGCGGGGACCGGGGAGCTGTTTTTT. Translated: CASSLARGAGTGELFF.

This chain joins TRBV12-3 or TRBV12-4 and TRBJ2-7; unclear D gene. The V end lost 5 bases, the J end lost 6 bases, and 11 bases lay between the germline ends. The CDR3 is 12 amino acids. The CDR3 spells CASSIPGGEQYF. CDR3 sequence (DNA): TGTGCCAGCAGTATCCCAGGTGGCGAGCAGTACTTC.

J is TRBJ2-1 and V is TRBV7-2; unclear D gene. V shed 3 bases and J shed 0 bases, with 15 bases lying between them. Germline CDR1 and CDR2: SGHTA and FQGNSA. This CDR3 spans 17 amino acids. CDR3 DNA sequence: TGTGCCAGCAGCTTGTTCCGGCGGCCCCTCTCCTACAATGAGCAGTTCTTC. The encoded protein is CASSLFRRPLSYNEQFF. Combining the CDR3 with reference TRBV7-2 and TRBJ2-1 gives the whole variable domain GAGVSQSPSNKVTEKGKDVELRCDPISGHTALYWYRQSLGQGLEFLIYFQGNSAPDKSGLPSDRFSAERTGGSVSTLTIQRTQQEDSAVYLCASSLFRRPLSYNEQFFGPGTRLTVL.

The V call is TRBV25-1, the J call TRBJ1-1, with no clear D. This CDR3 is built from 12 residues. Germline loops: CDR1 MGHDK, CDR2 SYGVNS. Trimming took off 3 bases at V and 3 bases at J, with 5 bases between the two ends. This CDR3 is CASSDRYTEAFF. The CDR3 DNA reads as TGTGCCAGCAGTGACAGGTACACTGAAGCTTTCTTT. Drawing the rest from reference TRBV25-1 and TRBJ1-1, the complete variable domain is EADIYQTPRYLVIGTGKKITLECSQTMGHDKMYWYQQDPGMELHLIHYSYGVNSTEKGDLSSESTVSRIRTEHFPLTLESARPSHTSQYLCASSDRYTEAFFGQGTRLTVV.

V usage is TRBV11-2 and J usage is TRBJ2-1; 8 nucleotides align to TRBD2. Germline V lookup: CDR1 SGHAT, CDR2 FQNNGV. This CDR3 has 17 residues. The V and J ends lost 3 bases and 4 bases, in that order; junction bases with no gene match: 11. The chain's CDR3 is CASSFLAGGAKYNEQFF. CDR3 bases: TGTGCCAGCAGCTTTTTGGCGGGAGGAGCGAAGTACAATGAGCAGTTCTTC.

This clone was seen a handful of times. This chain links TRBV19 with TRBJ1-1, with TRBD1 matching 10 bases. Germline values: CDR1 LNHDA, CDR2 SQIVND (reference sequence). Trimming at V came to 6 bases and at J to 0 bases, leaving 7 bases not matched to a gene. The CDR3 sequence is 16 residues long. CDR3 bases: TGTGCCAGTAGGCCCGACAGGGGGCGAATGAACACTGAAGCTTTCTTT. Encoded protein: CASRPDRGRMNTEAFF.

For this clone: The same CDR3 can be traced to other DNA sequences in this sample. V is TRBV29-1 and J is TRBJ2-7; 7 bases are a match to TRBD1. The CDR3 has 12 amino acids. The germline V gene has CDR1 SQVTM and CDR2 ANQGSEA. V dropped 5 bases and J dropped 2; count of bases not matched to a gene: 3. CDR3 protein: CSVQQGAYEQYF. CDR3 in DNA: TGCAGCGTTCAGCAGGGGGCCTACGAGCAGTACTTC.

The chain is built from TRBV10-3 and TRBJ1-1, with 8 nucleotides matching TRBD1. The length of the CDR3 is 16 residues. The germline CDR1 and CDR2 sequences are ENHRY and SYGVKD. Trimming took 0 bases from V and 8 from J; bases not matched to a gene: 11. CDR3 DNA sequence: TGTGCCATCAGTGAGTCGTCTTCCAGGGGGCGCGAAGAAGCTTTCTTT. Protein sequence: CAISESSSRGREEAFF.

This clone was seen ten or more times. The chain carries TRBV2 and TRBJ2-5, with 10 bases aligning to TRBD2. The ends lost 5 bases at V and 1 base at J; junction bases unmatched: 7. Germline CDR1 reads SNHLY; CDR2 reads FYNNEI. There are 16 residues in the CDR3. The CDR3 sequence: CASSTGLATLQETQYF. The CDR3 DNA reads TGTGCCAGCAGTACGGGACTAGCGACCCTCCAAGAGACCCAGTACTTC.

The V gene is TRBV30, the J gene TRBJ1-5; D remains unclear. Between the trimmed V and J ends, which lost 0 bases and 2 bases, there was a span of 11 bases. The CDR3 runs to 15 residues. Germline V lookup: CDR1 GTSNPN, CDR2 SVGIG (reference sequence). CDR3 in DNA: TGTGCCTGGAGTGTAAGCGGGGTAGGCAATCAGCCCCAGCATTTT. It codes for CAWSVSGVGNQPQHF. Filled out from reference TRBV30 and TRBJ1-5, the complete variable domain reads SQTIHQWPATLVQPVGSPLSLECTVEGTSNPNLYWYRQAAGRGLQLLFYSVGIGQISSEVPQNLSASRPQDRQFILSSKKLLLSDSGFYLCAWSVSGVGNQPQHFGDGTRLSIL.

V and J are TRBV28 and TRBJ2-5; the match to TRBD1 covers 7 bases. J lost 1 base, V lost 8 bases, and 4 bases had no gene match. From germline, CDR1 is MDHEN and CDR2 SYDVKM. The CDR3 length is 13 residues. CDR3 coding DNA: TGTGCCAGCCATGACAGGGTCCAAGAGACCCAGTACTTC. Its translation is CASHDRVQETQYF.

This clone appeared a single time. The chain joins TRBV27 to TRBJ2-1; 15 positions match TRBD2. Trimming removed 3 bases from V and 1 base from J; junction bases left unmatched: 13. The CDR3 runs to 21 residues. Germline CDR1 is MNHEY and CDR2 is SMNVEV (reference sequence). CDR3 sequence reads: CASSFRTPGLAGGASYNEQFF. Written as DNA, the CDR3 is TGTGCCAGCAGTTTCCGGACCCCGGGACTAGCGGGAGGAGCGTCCTACAATGAGCAGTTCTTC.

The rearrangement joins TRBV6-6 to TRBJ1-4; D remains ambiguous. The CDR3 spans 16 residues. Germline-derived CDR1 and CDR2 are MNHNY and SVGAGI (reference sequence). V lost 2 bases and J 0 bases, leaving 10 bases between the germline ends. The CDR3 sequence: CASSYASAATNEKLFF. CDR3 DNA sequence: TGTGCCAGCAGTTACGCCAGCGCTGCAACTAATGAAAAACTGTTTTTT.

The rearrangement uses TRBV3-1 (or the pseudogene TRBV3-2) and TRBJ2-1; D may be TRBD2 (7 bases). Germline-derived CDR1 and CDR2 are LGHDT and YNNKEL (reference sequence). The germline V and J ends were trimmed by 0 bases and 7 bases, with 10 bases remaining between them. CDR3 length equals 14 residues. The CDR3 DNA follows: TGTGCCAGCAGCCAAGAGCGGGGGCGGAATGAGCAGTTCTTC. It encodes CASSQERGRNEQFF.

This chain joins TRBV6-2 or TRBV6-3 and TRBJ1-2, with D unclear. Looked up from germline, CDR1 is MNHEY and CDR2 is SVGEGT. V was cut by 0 bases and J by 9 bases, with 8 bases left in between. This CDR3 contains 12 residues. The CDR3 reads CASSYSRDSYTF. The CDR3 coding sequence is TGTGCCAGCAGTTACTCCCGGGATAGCTACACCTTC.

The gene calls are TRBV18 and TRBJ2-7; 11 bases map to TRBD2. The CDR3 runs 14 residues. Trimming cost V 3 bases and J 4 bases; bases outside gene matches: 2. Germline CDR1 reads KGHSH; CDR2 reads LQKENI. CDR3 region: CASSPASGRYEQYF. CDR3 nucleotide sequence: TGTGCCAGCTCACCGGCTAGCGGGAGGTACGAGCAGTACTTC.

This rearrangement joins TRBV28 to TRBJ2-7, with 10 bases aligning to TRBD2. The CDR3 extends over 14 amino acids. Germline V gene data show CDR1 as MDHEN and CDR2 as SYDVKM. Unmatched junction bases numbered 5, after V lost 4 bases and J lost 5 bases. The CDR3 nucleotides are TGTGCCAGCAGTTCCGCTAGCGGGAGCCACGAGCAGTACTTC. Translating it yields CASSSASGSHEQYF. Looking up the rest from reference TRBV28 and TRBJ2-7 gives the full variable domain: DVKVTQSSRYLVKRTGEKVFLECVQDMDHENMFWYRQDPGLGLRLIYFSYDVKMKEKGDIPEGYSVSREKKERFSLILESASTNQTSMYLCASSSASGSHEQYFGPGTRLTVT.